These 23 T cell receptor beta chains came from one sample sequenced in a study of beta chain features in type 1 diabetes (dated by TCRdb to the late 2010s). The library was made by the immunoSEQ multiplex PCR assay. All of the isolated RNA was reverse transcribed with the High Capacity cDNA Reverse Transcription Kit, so expressed TCRB transcripts were sequenced. TCRdb limited this immuneACCESS table to in-frame rearrangements with V and J called. A share of clones is missing; checked studies link under half to unresolved V genes, and the rest is unexplained. The table for this sample lists hundreds of thousands of clones; about 17% of them were counted only once. The top ten clonotypes cover 0.023% of the sample. Sequenced input: naive CD4+ T cells from blood. What this sample's cell subset or site label stands for: true naive CD4+ T cells. Receptors originate from a woman between 18 and 30 years old in good health.

This clone was picked up a small number of times. The chain has TRBV18 and TRBJ2-5, with unresolved D. V gave up 4 bases and J gave up 2 bases, with 8 bases separating them. This CDR3 is 13 amino acids long. Germline CDR1 and CDR2: KGHSH and LQKENI. The CDR3 loop is CASSRDEQETQYF. CDR3 DNA: TGTGCCAGCTCACGAGACGAACAAGAGACCCAGTACTTC.

This clone was found a few times. The chain employs TRBV25-1 and TRBJ2-2; tentative D call: TRBD1 (5 bases). The length of the CDR3 is 14 residues. Germline CDR1 and CDR2: MGHDK and SYGVNS. The V gene lost 4 bases and the J gene lost 4 bases, with 10 bases spanning the gap. CDR3 loop: CASSAIDSTGELFF. The CDR3 DNA follows: TGTGCCAGCAGTGCAATAGACAGCACCGGGGAGCTGTTTTTT.

This clone has a handful of counts. The chain carries TRBV5-1 and TRBJ2-5; D assignment may be TRBD1 or TRBD2 (5 bases each). The CDR3 consists of 15 residues. V gave up 1 base and J gave up 5 bases, with 15 bases separating them. Germline V lookup: CDR1 SGHRS, CDR2 YFSETQ. CDR3 sequence (DNA): TGCGCCAGCAGCTTGCGTAGGGCAGGGACGGAGACCCAGTACTTC. Translated: CASSLRRAGTETQYF.

This clone was counted a few times. V and J are TRBV4-3 and TRBJ2-3, with unresolved D. Trimming stripped 0 bases from V and 1 base from J, with 11 bases between. From germline, CDR1 is LGHNA and CDR2 YSLEER. The CDR3 has 16 amino acids. The CDR3 region is CASSQDLHFRTDTQYF. The DNA for the CDR3 is TGCGCCAGCAGCCAAGACTTGCACTTTCGCACAGATACGCAGTATTTT.

The chain employs TRBV2 and TRBJ2-1, with 7 nucleotides matching TRBD2. Germline CDR1 is SNHLY and CDR2 is FYNNEI. V dropped 9 bases and J dropped 13; count of bases not matched to a gene: 12. The CDR3 extends over 12 amino acids. The CDR3 sequence: CASTLGGGGQFF. As DNA, the CDR3 is TGTGCCAGTACTTTAGGCGGGGGAGGTCAGTTCTTC. Together with reference TRBV2 and TRBJ2-1, the CDR3 gives the full variable domain: EPEVTQTPSHQVTQMGQEVILRCVPISNHLYFYWYRQILGQKVEFLVSFYNNEISEKSEIFDDQFSVERPDGSNFTLKIRSTKLEDSAMYFCASTLGGGGQFFGPGTRLTVL.

This clone was picked up a small number of times. V gene TRBV9 combines with J gene TRBJ1-4; D not resolved. With 4 bases removed from V and 7 bases from J, the gap between germline ends came to 14 bases. Per the germline V gene, CDR1 is SGDLS and CDR2 is YYNGEE. The CDR3 length is 14 residues. The CDR3 coding sequence is TGTGCCAGCAGCCCTACAAGCGCGGGTGAAAAACTGTTTTTT. Translation: CASSPTSAGEKLFF. Full variable domain (rest looked up from reference TRBV9 and TRBJ1-4): DSGVTQTPKHLITATGQRVTLRCSPRSGDLSVYWYQQSLDQGLQFLIQYYNGEERAKGNILERFSAQQFPDLHSELNLSSLELGDSALYFCASSPTSAGEKLFFGSGTQLSVL.

The chain carries TRBV5-3 and TRBJ2-5; 15 nucleotides align to TRBD2. TRBV5-3 is given ORF status, its function remaining uncertain. Trimming removed 1 base from V and 10 bases from J; junction bases left unmatched: 20. The CDR3 loop spans 20 amino acids. The CDR3 is CARSLSSQRTSGRALRDQYF. CDR3 DNA: TGTGCCAGAAGCTTGTCAAGCCAAAGGACTAGCGGGAGGGCCCTCCGGGACCAGTACTTC.

The chain uses TRBV7-9 and TRBJ2-7; 8 nucleotides line up with TRBD1. CDR1 is SEHNR, CDR2 FQNEAQ, per germline (reference sequence). The V segment lost 5 bases and the J segment 3 bases; nucleotides outside the gene matches: 6. The CDR3 has 14 residues. The CDR3 region is CASSTGDRNYEQYF. The CDR3 coding sequence is TGTGCCAGCAGCACCGGGGACAGGAACTACGAGCAGTACTTC.

This clone was seen a handful of times. The chain carries TRBV19 and TRBJ1-2; unclear D gene. V lost 3 bases and J lost 5, with 13 bases in between. CDR3 length equals 14 residues. In germline, CDR1 is LNHDA, CDR2 SQIVND (reference sequence). CDR3 bases: TGTGCCAGTAGTATTACCGGAACAGTTTATGGCTACACCTTC. Residues: CASSITGTVYGYTF.

The chain combines TRBV2 with TRBJ2-1; 13 bases align to TRBD2. Germline values: CDR1 SNHLY, CDR2 FYNNEI. CDR3 length equals 12 residues. J lost 12 bases, V lost 9 bases, and 5 bases had no gene match. The CDR3 loop is CASGLAGVGQFF. In DNA, the CDR3 is TGTGCCAGTGGACTAGCGGGAGTTGGGCAGTTCTTC.

The J gene is TRBJ2-1, the V gene TRBV28; D gene unclear. Germline CDR1 MDHEN, CDR2 SYDVKM. Trimming took off 3 bases at V and 6 bases at J, with 15 bases between the two ends. This CDR3 is built from 15 residues. CDR3 in DNA: TGTGCCAGCAGTTTGCCCCCCGGTTCACGCAATGAGCAGTTCTTC. Its translation: CASSLPPGSRNEQFF.

V usage is TRBV18 and J usage is TRBJ2-7; possibly TRBD1 for D (6 bases). CDR3 length: 14 amino acids. Per the germline V gene, CDR1 is KGHSH and CDR2 is LQKENI. Trimming removed 4 bases at V and 3 bases at J, with 13 bases between. The DNA of the CDR3 is TGTGCCAGCTCACAGGACAGCTCGAACTACGAGCAGTACTTC. Translating gives CASSQDSSNYEQYF.

J is TRBJ2-7 and V is TRBV28; 10 bases agree with TRBD2. Trimming cost V 6 bases and J 6 bases; bases outside gene matches: 11. Germline CDR1 MDHEN, CDR2 SYDVKM. The CDR3 has 15 amino acids. The CDR3 region is CASSLDSGRRSEQYF. CDR3 DNA sequence: TGTGCCAGCAGCTTAGATAGCGGGAGGAGGAGCGAGCAGTACTTC.

This clone was seen a few times. The CDR3 sequence is CATSRDKGAGTLSYEQYF. For the CDR3, the DNA is TGTGCCACCAGCAGAGATAAAGGGGCAGGGACCCTCTCCTACGAGCAGTACTTC. The genes are TRBV15 and TRBJ2-7, with D possibly called TRBD1 or TRBD2 (5 bases each). Germline assignment: CDR1 LNHNV and CDR2 YYDKDF (reference sequence). Trimming removed 0 bases at V and 0 bases at J, with 18 bases between. The CDR3 is 18 amino acids. The full variable domain, rest sourced from reference TRBV15 and TRBJ2-7, is DAMVIQNPRYQVTQFGKPVTLSCSQTLNHNVMYWYQQKSSQAPKLLFHYYDKDFNNEADTPDNFQSRRPNTSFCFLDIRSPGLGDTAMYLCATSRDKGAGTLSYEQYFGPGTRLTVT.

The sample holds a few counts of this clone. The V call is TRBV28, the J call TRBJ2-7; the D gene is possibly TRBD1 (6 bases). CDR1 and CDR2 (germline): MDHEN, SYDVKM. The CDR3 is 12 amino acids. Trimming removed 1 base at V and 7 bases at J, with 8 bases between. CDR3 sequence: CASSLSDREQYF. Written as DNA, the CDR3 is TGTGCCAGCAGTTTATCAGACAGGGAGCAGTACTTC.

The rearrangement joins TRBV2 to TRBJ2-1, with D hard to call. Germline V lookup: CDR1 SNHLY, CDR2 FYNNEI. This CDR3 contains 17 residues. Trimming stripped 6 bases from V and 0 bases from J, with 18 bases between. The CDR3 region has the DNA TGTGCCAGCAGCCGTTTTGAGCCCGGGTTCTCCTACAATGAGCAGTTCTTC. Its protein is CASSRFEPGFSYNEQFF. Variable domain in full (rest from reference TRBV2 and TRBJ2-1): EPEVTQTPSHQVTQMGQEVILRCVPISNHLYFYWYRQILGQKVEFLVSFYNNEISEKSEIFDDQFSVERPDGSNFTLKIRSTKLEDSAMYFCASSRFEPGFSYNEQFFGPGTRLTVL.

This clone was seen only a few times. The chain links TRBV10-3 to TRBJ1-1, with TRBD1 identical over 7 bases. The CDR3 runs to 14 residues. Germline loops: CDR1 ENHRY, CDR2 SYGVKD. Losses at the gene ends were 10 bases for V and 6 bases for J; bases not matched to a gene: 14. CDR3 amino acids: CATRTGTEGSEAFF. The CDR3 DNA sequence: TGTGCCACCCGTACGGGGACAGAGGGGTCTGAAGCTTTCTTT.

This clone was found a few times. The chain has TRBV2 and TRBJ1-5; no definite D call. The CDR3 runs 13 residues. Trimming cost V 3 bases and J 4 bases, with 7 bases left between them. Per the germline V gene, CDR1 is SNHLY and CDR2 is FYNNEI. The CDR3 here is CASSESMNQPQHF. The CDR3 bases are TGTGCCAGCAGTGAGTCAATGAATCAGCCCCAGCATTTT.

The V call is TRBV2, the J call TRBJ2-1; D may be TRBD2 (5 bases). V was trimmed by 7 bases and J by 9 bases, leaving 16 bases between them. From germline, CDR1 is SNHLY and CDR2 FYNNEI. The CDR3 consists of 13 residues. The CDR3 is CASKLGSGPEQFF. CDR3 DNA sequence: TGTGCCAGCAAATTAGGGAGCGGTCCTGAGCAGTTCTTC.

This clone was found a few times. The chain joins TRBV7-9 to TRBJ1-5; no clear D. This CDR3 region has 14 residues. Trimming took off 3 bases at V and 0 bases at J, with 6 bases between the two ends. Germline assignment: CDR1 SEHNR and CDR2 FQNEAQ (reference sequence). CDR3 sequence reads: CASSFSSSNQPQHF. The CDR3 region has the DNA TGTGCCAGCAGCTTCTCGAGTAGCAATCAGCCCCAGCATTTT.

On this clone: A read error may account for a junction end that differs from germline. This chain links TRBV7-7 with TRBJ2-2; 8 bases map to TRBD1. CDR1 and CDR2 (germline): SSHAT, FNYEAQ (reference sequence). The CDR3 spans 16 residues. CDR3 region: CASSHGDRTNTGELFF. CDR3 sequence (DNA): TGTGCTAGCAGCCACGGGGACAGGACGAACACCGGGGAGCTGTTTTTT.

This clone was picked up a small number of times. V gene TRBV5-1 combines with J gene TRBJ2-3; no clear D gene. With 6 bases removed from V and 2 bases from J, the gap between germline ends came to 13 bases. Germline CDR1 is SGHRS and CDR2 is YFSETQ. The CDR3 runs to 14 residues. The CDR3 spells CASTVGGYTDTQYF. Written as DNA, the CDR3 is TGCGCCAGCACGGTTGGCGGCTACACAGATACGCAGTATTTT. Full variable domain (missing parts from reference TRBV5-1 and TRBJ2-3): KAGVTQTPRYLIKTRGQQVTLSCSPISGHRSVSWYQQTPGQGLQFLFEYFSETQRNKGNFPGRFSGRQFSNSRSEMNVSTLELGDSALYLCASTVGGYTDTQYFGPGTRLTVL.

The rearrangement links TRBV9 to TRBJ2-2; a possible D gene is TRBD1 (6 bases). V was trimmed by 2 bases and J by 6 bases, leaving 26 bases between them. The CDR3 covers 19 residues. The germline V gene encodes CDR1 SGDLS and CDR2 YYNGEE. The CDR3 reads CASSVGPGTPVGGAGELFF. The CDR3 nucleotides are TGTGCCAGCAGCGTCGGACCCGGGACACCCGTCGGCGGTGCCGGGGAGCTGTTTTTT.